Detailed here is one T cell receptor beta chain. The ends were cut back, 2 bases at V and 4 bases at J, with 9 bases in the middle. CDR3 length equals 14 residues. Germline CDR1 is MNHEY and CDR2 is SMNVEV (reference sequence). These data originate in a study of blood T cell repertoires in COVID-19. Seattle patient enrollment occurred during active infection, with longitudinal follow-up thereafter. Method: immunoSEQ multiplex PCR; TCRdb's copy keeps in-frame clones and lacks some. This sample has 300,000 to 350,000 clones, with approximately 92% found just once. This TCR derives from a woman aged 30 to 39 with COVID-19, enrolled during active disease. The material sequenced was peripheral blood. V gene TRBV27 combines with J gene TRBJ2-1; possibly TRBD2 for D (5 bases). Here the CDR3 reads CASSLGLEYNEQFF. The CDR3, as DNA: TGTGCCAGCAGTTTAGGACTGGAGTACAATGAGCAGTTCTTC.